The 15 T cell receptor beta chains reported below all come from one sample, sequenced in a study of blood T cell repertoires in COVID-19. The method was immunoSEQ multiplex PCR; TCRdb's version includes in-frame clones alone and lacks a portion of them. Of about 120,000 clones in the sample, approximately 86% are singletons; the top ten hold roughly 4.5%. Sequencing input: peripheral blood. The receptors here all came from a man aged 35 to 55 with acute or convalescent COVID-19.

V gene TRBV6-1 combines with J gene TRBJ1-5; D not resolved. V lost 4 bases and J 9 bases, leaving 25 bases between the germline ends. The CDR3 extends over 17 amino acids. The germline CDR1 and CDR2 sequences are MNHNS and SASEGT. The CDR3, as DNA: TGTGCCAGCAGTGGACACCCGGGTGGCCGACTATTGGGGCCCCAGCATTTT. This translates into CASSGHPGGRLLGPQHF.

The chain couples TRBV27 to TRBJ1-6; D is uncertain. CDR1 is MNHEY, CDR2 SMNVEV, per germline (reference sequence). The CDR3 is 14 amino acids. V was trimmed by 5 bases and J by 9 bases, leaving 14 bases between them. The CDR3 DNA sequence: TGTGCCAGCAGTACCGGGAATCGGCCTTCACCCCTCCACTTT. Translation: CASSTGNRPSPLHF.

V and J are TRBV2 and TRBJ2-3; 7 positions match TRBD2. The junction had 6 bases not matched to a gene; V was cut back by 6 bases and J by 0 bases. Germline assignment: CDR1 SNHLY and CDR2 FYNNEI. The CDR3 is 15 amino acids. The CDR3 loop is CASRVGSGSTDTQYF. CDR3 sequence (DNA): TGTGCCAGCAGGGTCGGTAGCGGGAGCACAGATACGCAGTATTTT.

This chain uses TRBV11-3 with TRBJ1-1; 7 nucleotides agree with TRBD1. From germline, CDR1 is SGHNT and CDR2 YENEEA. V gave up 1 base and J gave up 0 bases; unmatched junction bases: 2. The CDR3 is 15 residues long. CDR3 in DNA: TGTGCCAGCAGCTTAGCAGGGGGAGTGAACACTGAAGCTTTCTTT. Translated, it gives CASSLAGGVNTEAFF.

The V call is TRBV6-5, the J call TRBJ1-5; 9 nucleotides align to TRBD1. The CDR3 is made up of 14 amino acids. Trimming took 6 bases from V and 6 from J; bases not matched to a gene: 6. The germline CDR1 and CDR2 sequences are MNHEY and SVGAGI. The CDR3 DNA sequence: TGTGCCAGCAGCCTAGGACAGGGGACTCAGCCCCAGCATTTT. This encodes CASSLGQGTQPQHF.

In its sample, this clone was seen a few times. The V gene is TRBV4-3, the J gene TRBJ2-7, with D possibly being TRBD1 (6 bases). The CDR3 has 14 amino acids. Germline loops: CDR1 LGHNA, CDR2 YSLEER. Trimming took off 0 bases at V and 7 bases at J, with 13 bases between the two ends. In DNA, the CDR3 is TGCGCCAGCAGCCAAGAATCCAGGGGTTTTGAGCAGTACTTC. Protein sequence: CASSQESRGFEQYF.

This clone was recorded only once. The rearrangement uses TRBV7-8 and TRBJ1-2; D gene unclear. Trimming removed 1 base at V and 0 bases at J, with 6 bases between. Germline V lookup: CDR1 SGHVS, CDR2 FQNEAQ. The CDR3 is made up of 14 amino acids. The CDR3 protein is CASSLEQTNYGYTF. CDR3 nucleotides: TGTGCCAGCAGCTTAGAACAGACTAACTATGGCTACACCTTC.

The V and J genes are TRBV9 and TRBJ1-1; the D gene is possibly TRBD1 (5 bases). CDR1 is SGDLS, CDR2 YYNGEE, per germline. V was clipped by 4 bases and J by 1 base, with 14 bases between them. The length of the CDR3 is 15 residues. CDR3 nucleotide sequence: TGTGCCAGCAGCCCAGCGTCAGGGTCGAACACTGAAGCTTTCTTT. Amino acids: CASSPASGSNTEAFF.

The DNA of the CDR3 is TGTGCCAGCAGCCCTGGAGTGGTTAGCAATCAGCCCCAGCATTTT. It is translated as CASSPGVVSNQPQHF. This chain joins TRBV7-2 and TRBJ1-5, with D unresolved. Trimming removed 5 bases at V and 0 bases at J, with 11 bases between. From germline, CDR1 is SGHTA and CDR2 FQGNSA. The CDR3 spans 15 residues.

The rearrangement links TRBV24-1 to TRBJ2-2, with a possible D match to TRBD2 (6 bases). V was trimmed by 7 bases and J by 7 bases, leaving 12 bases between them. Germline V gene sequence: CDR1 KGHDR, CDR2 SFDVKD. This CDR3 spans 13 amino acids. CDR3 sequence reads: CATREGGIGELFF. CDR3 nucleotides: TGTGCCACCAGGGAGGGTGGAATCGGGGAGCTGTTTTTT.

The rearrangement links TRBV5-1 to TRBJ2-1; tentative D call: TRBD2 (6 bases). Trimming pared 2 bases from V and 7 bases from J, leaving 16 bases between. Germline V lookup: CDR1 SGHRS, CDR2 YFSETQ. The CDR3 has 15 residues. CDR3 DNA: TGCGCCAGCAGCTTCGGGACTCTGGGCCGGAATGAGCAGTTCTTC. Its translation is CASSFGTLGRNEQFF. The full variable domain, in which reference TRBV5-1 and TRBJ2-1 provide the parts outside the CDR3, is KAGVTQTPRYLIKTRGQQVTLSCSPISGHRSVSWYQQTPGQGLQFLFEYFSETQRNKGNFPGRFSGRQFSNSRSEMNVSTLELGDSALYLCASSFGTLGRNEQFFGPGTRLTVL.

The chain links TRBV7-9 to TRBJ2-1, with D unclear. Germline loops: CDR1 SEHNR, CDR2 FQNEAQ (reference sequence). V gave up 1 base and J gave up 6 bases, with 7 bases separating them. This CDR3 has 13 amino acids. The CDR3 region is CASSLGFGNEQFF. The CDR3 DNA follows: TGTGCCAGCAGCTTAGGGTTCGGCAATGAGCAGTTCTTC.

The CDR3 loop is CASSPGLAGIHNEQFF. The CDR3 DNA reads as TGTGCCAGTAGTCCCGGGCTAGCGGGTATACACAATGAGCAGTTCTTC. The chain carries TRBV19 and TRBJ2-1, with TRBD2 matching 8 bases. The germline CDR1 and CDR2 sequences are LNHDA and SQIVND (reference sequence). Losses at the gene ends were 5 bases for V and 5 bases for J; bases not matched to a gene: 11. The CDR3 covers 16 residues.

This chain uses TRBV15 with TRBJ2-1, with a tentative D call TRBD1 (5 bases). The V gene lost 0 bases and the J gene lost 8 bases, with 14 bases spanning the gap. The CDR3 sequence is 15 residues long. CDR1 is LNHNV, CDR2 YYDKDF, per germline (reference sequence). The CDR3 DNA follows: TGTGCCACCAGCAGAGATGGGCAGGGTTGGGATGAGCAGTTCTTC. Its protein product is CATSRDGQGWDEQFF.

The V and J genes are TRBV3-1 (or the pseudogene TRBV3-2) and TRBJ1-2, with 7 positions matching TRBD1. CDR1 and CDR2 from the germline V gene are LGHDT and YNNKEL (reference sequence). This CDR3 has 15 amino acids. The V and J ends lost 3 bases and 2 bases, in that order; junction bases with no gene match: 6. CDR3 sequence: CASSHRQGVNYGYTF. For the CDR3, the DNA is TGTGCCAGCAGCCACCGACAGGGAGTCAACTATGGCTACACCTTC.